The 7 T cell receptor beta chains reported below all come from one sample, sequenced in a study of T cells in Graves' hyperthyroidism and ophthalmopathy. RNA transcripts yielded amplified TCR beta CDR3 regions. Researchers ran a first-round RT-PCR on the TCR CDR3 using the HTBI primer set. TCRdb ran MiXCR on the multiplex PCR reads and lists one entry per CDR3 protein. The top ten clones hold about 9% of a sample with some 800,000 distinct CDR3 sequences, over 35% of them seen once. The sequenced sample was blood. All receptors derive from a man between 18 and 35 years old with Graves' hyperthyroidism.

This clonotype has ten or more counts. The chain carries TRBV29-1 and TRBJ2-7, with a weak D call TRBD2 (6 bases). V shed 6 bases and J shed 5 bases, with 14 bases lying between them. Germline-derived CDR1 and CDR2 are SQVTM and ANQGSEA. CDR3 size: 12 residues. The CDR3 DNA reads as TGCAGCGTCGTGACTAGGTCGCACGAGCAGTACTTC. Translated, it gives CSVVTRSHEQYF.

This clonotype was observed at least ten times. The genes are TRBV19 and TRBJ1-1, with unresolved D. Germline V gives CDR1 LNHDA, CDR2 SQIVND (reference sequence). Deletions cut 6 bases from V and 2 bases from J, with 7 bases between. This CDR3 is 12 amino acids long. CDR3 loop: CASSAYNTEAFF. The CDR3 coding sequence is TGTGCCAGTAGCGCTTACAACACTGAAGCTTTCTTT.

Only a few counts were recorded for this clonotype. V and J are TRBV3-1 and TRBJ2-7; no firm D call. CDR3 length equals 15 residues. CDR1 is LGHDT and CDR2 is YNNKEL in the germline V gene (reference sequence). Deletions cut 0 bases from V and 7 bases from J, with 16 bases between. This CDR3 is CASSQDLTSDEEQYF. CDR3 DNA sequence: TGTGCCAGCAGCCAAGATCTTACGAGCGACGAAGAGCAGTACTTC.

V is TRBV7-8 and J is TRBJ2-7, with D possibly matching TRBD1 (5 bases). Germline V CDR1 and CDR2: SGHVS, FQNEAQ. V dropped 7 bases and J dropped 6 bases, with 16 bases sitting between them. This CDR3 is built from 13 residues. The CDR3 protein is CASTSSRVGEQYF. The CDR3 coding sequence is TGTGCCAGCACTTCCAGCAGGGTTGGCGAGCAGTACTTC.

For this clonotype: One junction end disagrees with the germline gene, perhaps due to a read error. The chain uses TRBV15 and TRBJ2-2; no definite D call. Germline loops: CDR1 LNHNV, CDR2 YYDKDF (reference sequence). This CDR3 has 15 amino acids. DNA of the CDR3: TGTGCCGCCAGCAGCTTGGACCGCTACACCGGGGAGCTGTTTTTT. Its protein is CAASSLDRYTGELFF.

This sequence joins TRBV29-1 and TRBJ1-4; unclear D gene. Deletions cut 2 bases from V and 7 bases from J, with 8 bases between. This CDR3 has 12 amino acids. Germline values: CDR1 SQVTM, CDR2 ANQGSEA. CDR3 amino acids: CSVESEGEKLFF. The CDR3 DNA reads as TGCAGCGTTGAATCGGAGGGTGAAAAACTGTTTTTT.

This clonotype was seen a handful of times. The chain is built from TRBV6-1 and TRBJ1-5, with 9 bases matching TRBD1. The CDR3 runs 16 residues. The ends lost 1 base at V and 7 bases at J; junction bases unmatched: 8. Germline-derived CDR1 and CDR2 are MNHNS and SASEGT. Here the CDR3 reads CASSEVGDRVEQPQHF. In DNA, the CDR3 is TGTGCCAGCAGTGAAGTCGGGGACAGGGTGGAACAGCCCCAGCATTTT.